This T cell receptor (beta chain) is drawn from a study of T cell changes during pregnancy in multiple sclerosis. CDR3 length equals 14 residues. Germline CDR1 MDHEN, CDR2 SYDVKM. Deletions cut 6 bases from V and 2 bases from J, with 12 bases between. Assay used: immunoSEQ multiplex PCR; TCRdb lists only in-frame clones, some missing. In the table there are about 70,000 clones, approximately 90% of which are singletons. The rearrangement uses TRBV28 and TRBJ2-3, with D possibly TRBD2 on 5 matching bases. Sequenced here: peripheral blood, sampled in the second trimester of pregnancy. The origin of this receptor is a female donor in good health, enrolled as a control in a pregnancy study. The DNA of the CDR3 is TGTGCCAGCAGCCCCGAGCGGCTCACAGATACGCAGTATTTT. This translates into CASSPERLTDTQYF.